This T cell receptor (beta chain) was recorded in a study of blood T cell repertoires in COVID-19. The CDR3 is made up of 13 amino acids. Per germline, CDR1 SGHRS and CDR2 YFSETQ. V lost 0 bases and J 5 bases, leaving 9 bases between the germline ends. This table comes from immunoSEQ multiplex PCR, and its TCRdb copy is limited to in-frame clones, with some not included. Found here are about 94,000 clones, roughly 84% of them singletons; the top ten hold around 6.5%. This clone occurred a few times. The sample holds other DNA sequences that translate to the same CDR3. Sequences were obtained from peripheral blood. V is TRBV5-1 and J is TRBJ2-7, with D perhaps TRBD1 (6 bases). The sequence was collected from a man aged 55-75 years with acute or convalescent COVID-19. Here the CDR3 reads CASSLAGGDEQYF. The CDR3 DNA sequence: TGCGCCAGCAGCTTGGCTGGGGGCGACGAGCAGTACTTC.